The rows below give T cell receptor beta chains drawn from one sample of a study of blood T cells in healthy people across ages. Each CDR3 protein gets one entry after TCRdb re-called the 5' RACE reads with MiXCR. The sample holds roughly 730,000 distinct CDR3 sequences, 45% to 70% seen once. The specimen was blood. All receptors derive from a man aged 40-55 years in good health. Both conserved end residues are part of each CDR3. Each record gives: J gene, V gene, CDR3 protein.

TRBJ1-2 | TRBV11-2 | CASSLDKGAYYGYTF
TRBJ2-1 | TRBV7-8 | CASSFGGGGYNEQFF
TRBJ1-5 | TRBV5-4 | CASSRGGGGQPQHF
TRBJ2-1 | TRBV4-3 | CASSQAGGGNEQFF
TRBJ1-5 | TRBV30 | CAWSVRGHYNQPQHF
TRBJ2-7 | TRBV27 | CASSLGTGVAYEQYF
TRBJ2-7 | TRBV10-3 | CAITGTGESVQYF
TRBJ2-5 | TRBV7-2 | CASRVFTSGSQGEQYF
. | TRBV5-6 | CASSFGDRALYEQYF
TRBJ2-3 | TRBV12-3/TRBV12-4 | CASSARQARLSTDTQYF
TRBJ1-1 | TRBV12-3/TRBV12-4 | CASSPKQGGINTEAFF
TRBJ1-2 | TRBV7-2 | CASSLIGGSGYTF
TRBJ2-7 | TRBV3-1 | CASSQARGSGGGIYEQYF
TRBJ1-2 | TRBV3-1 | CASSRINYGYTF
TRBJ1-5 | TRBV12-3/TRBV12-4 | CASATGTGLIGNQPQHF
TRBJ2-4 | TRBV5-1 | CASKKAGLAKNIQYF
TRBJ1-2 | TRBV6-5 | CASSSSRQGATNYGYTF
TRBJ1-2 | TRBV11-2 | CASSRSIYGYTF
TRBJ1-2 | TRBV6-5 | CASSHTGGASGYTF
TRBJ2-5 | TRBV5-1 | CASRLNLIAGRGKETQYF
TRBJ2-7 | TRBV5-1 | CAIILGGRSYEQYF
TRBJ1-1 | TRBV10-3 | CAISEPLGGGAKNTEAFF
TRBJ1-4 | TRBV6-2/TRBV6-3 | CASSRPLRGASNEKLFF
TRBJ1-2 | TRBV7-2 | CASSLAQEEGGYTF
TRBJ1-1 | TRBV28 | CASGEAFF
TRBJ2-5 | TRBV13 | CASSLGTPPLAGNQETQYF
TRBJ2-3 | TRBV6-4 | CASSDWSGPTDTQYF
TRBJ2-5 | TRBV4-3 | CASSQTGTSGRMYQETRYF
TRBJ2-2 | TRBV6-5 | CASSYKGHGQGPLGTGELFF
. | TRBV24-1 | CATSGQVKETQYF
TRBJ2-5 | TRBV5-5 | CASSGQPGRIQETQYF
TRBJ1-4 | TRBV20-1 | CSAHRAEKLFF
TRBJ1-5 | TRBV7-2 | CASSLAGVPQHF
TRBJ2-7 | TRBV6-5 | CASSQGQDSSYEQYF
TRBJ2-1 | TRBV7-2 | CASSSEPGLASNEQFF
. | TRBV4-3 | CASSQDPAGSSYNEQYF